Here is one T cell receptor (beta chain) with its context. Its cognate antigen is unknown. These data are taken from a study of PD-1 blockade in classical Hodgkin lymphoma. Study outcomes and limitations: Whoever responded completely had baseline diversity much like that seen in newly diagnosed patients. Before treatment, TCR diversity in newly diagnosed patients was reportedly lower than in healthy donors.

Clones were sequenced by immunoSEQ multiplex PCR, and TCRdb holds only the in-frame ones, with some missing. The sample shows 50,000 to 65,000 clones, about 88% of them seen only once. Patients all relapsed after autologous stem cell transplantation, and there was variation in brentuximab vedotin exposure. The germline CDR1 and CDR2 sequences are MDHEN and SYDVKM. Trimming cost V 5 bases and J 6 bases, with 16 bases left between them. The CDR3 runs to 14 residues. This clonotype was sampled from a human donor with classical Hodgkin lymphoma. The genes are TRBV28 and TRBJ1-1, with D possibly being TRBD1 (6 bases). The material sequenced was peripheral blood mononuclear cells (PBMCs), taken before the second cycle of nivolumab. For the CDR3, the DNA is TGTGCCAGCAGTCCCTCCAACAGGGAAGCTGAAGCTTTCTTT. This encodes CASSPSNREAEAFF.